The clone carrying this T cell receptor beta chain showed up just a few times. Antigen specificity is unknown. Diagnoses were made from clinical symptoms, serum measures (thyroxine and TRAb), thyroid ultrasound and orbital computed tomography. Over 9 ml of fresh peripheral blood supplied the PBMCs. Amplification targeted TCR beta CDR3 regions from RNA transcripts. The HTBI set primed first-round TCR CDR3 RT-PCR. From the multiplex PCR reads, TCRdb called clonotypes with MiXCR, one entry per CDR3 protein. Of hundreds of thousands of distinct CDR3 sequences listed, around 14% are singletons. The record originates from a study of T cells in Graves' hyperthyroidism and ophthalmopathy. Study conclusions and caveats: Ophthalmopathy was told apart from stable hyperthyroidism by a 13 V-J model. Blood held most thyroid clonotypes expanded above 0.001 frequency.

The length of the CDR3 is 15 residues. V was clipped by 11 bases and J by 2 bases, with 18 bases between them. Germline assignment: CDR1 ENHRY and CDR2 SYGVKD. Sequenced material: blood. The sequence was collected from a woman between 25 and 40 years old with Graves' hyperthyroidism that later progressed to Graves' ophthalmopathy. The V call is TRBV10-3, the J call TRBJ2-2; the D gene is possibly TRBD2 (5 bases). CDR3 region: CAPFLSLANTGELFF. CDR3 bases: TGTGCCCCCTTTTTAAGCCTAGCCAACACCGGGGAGCTGTTTTTT.